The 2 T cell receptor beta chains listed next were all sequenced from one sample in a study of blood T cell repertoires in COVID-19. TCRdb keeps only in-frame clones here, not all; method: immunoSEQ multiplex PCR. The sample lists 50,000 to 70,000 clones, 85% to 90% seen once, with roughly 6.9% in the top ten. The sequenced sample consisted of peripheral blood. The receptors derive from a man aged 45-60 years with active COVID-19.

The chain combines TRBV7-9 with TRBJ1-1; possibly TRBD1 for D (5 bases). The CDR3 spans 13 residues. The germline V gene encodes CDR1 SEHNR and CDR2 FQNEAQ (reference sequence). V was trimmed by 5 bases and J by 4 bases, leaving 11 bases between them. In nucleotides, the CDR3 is TGTGCCAGCAGCCCTCAGGGTGGCACTGAAGCTTTCTTT. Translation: CASSPQGGTEAFF.

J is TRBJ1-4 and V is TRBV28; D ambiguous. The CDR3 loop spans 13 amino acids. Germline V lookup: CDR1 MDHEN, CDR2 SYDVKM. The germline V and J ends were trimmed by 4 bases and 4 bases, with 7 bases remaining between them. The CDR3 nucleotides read TGTGCCAGCAGTTACAGAAATAATGAAAAACTGTTTTTT. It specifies CASSYRNNEKLFF.